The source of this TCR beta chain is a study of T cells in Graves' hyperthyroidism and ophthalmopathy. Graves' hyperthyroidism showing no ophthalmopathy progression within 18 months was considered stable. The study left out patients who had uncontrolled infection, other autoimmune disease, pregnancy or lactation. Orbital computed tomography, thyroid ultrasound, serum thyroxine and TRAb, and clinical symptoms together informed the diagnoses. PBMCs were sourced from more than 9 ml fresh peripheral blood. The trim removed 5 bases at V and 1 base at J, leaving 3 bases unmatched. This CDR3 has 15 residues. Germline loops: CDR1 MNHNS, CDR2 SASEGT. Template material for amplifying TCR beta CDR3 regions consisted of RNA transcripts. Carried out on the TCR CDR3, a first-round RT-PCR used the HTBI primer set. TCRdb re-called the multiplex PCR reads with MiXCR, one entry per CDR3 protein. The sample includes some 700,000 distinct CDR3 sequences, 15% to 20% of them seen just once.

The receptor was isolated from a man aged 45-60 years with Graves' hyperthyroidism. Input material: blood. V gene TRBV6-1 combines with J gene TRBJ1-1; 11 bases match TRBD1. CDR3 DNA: TGTGCCAGCAGTCGGACAGGGGGCAAGAACACTGAAGCTTTCTTT. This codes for CASSRTGGKNTEAFF.